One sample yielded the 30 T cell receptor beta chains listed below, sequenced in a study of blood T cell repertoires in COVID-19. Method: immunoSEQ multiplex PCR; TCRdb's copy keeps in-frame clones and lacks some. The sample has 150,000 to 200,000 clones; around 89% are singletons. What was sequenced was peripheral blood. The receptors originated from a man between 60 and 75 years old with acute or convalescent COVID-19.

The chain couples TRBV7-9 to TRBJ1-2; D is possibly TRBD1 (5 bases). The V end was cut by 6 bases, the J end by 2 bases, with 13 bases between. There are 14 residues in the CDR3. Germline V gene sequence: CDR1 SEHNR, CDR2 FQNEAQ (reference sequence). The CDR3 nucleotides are TGTGCCAGCAGAGGGTTGACAGAGAACTATGGCTACACCTTC. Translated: CASRGLTENYGYTF.

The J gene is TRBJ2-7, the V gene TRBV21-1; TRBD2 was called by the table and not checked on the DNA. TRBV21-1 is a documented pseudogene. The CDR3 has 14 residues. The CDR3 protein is CASSVRRSSYEQYV. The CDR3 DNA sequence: TGTGCCAGCAGCGTACGACGGAGCTCCTACGAGCAGTACGTC.

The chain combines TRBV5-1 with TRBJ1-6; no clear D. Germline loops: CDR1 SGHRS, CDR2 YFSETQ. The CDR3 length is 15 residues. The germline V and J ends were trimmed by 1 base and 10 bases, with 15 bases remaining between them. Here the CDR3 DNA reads TGCGCCAGCAGCTTGACAGCTACGGGAGGGTCACCCCTCCACTTT. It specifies CASSLTATGGSPLHF.

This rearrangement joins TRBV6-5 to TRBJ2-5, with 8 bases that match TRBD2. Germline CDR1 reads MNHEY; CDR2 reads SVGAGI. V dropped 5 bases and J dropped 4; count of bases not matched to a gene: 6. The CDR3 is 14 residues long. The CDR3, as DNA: TGTGCCAGCAGTCGCGGGGGGAGGGGAGAGACCCAGTACTTC. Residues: CASSRGGRGETQYF.

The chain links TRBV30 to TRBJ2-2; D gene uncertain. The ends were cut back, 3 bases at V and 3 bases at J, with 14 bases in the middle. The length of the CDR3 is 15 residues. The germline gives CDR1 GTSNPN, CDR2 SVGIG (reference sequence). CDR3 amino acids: CAWSPIYRYTGELFF. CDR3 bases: TGTGCCTGGAGCCCAATCTACCGGTACACCGGGGAGCTGTTTTTT.

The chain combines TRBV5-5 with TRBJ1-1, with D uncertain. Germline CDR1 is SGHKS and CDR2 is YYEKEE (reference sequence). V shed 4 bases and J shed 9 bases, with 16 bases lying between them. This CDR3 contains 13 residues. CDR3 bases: TGTGCCAGCAGCATTCCGGGCCTCGGGAAAGCTTTCTTT. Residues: CASSIPGLGKAFF.

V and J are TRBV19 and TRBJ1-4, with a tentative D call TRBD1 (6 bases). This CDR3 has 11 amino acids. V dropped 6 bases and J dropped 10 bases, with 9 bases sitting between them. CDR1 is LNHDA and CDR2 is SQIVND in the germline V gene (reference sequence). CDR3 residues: CASRQGVKLFF. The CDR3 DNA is TGTGCCAGTAGACAGGGTGTAAAACTGTTTTTT.

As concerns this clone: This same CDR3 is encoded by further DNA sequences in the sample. CDR3 DNA: TGTGCCAGCAGTCTTAGGGGTAACTATGGCTACACCTTC. Encoded protein: CASSLRGNYGYTF. V and J are TRBV27 and TRBJ1-2; TRBD1 might be the D (5 bases). The germline gives CDR1 MNHEY, CDR2 SMNVEV (reference sequence). V was pared by 5 bases and J by 1 base, with 8 bases between. The CDR3 has 13 residues.

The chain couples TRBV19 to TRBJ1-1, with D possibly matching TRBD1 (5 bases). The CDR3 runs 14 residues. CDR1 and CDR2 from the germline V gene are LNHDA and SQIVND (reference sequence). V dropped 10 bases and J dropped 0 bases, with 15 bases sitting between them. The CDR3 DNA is TGTGCCACCGCGACAGTCAGCTTGAACACTGAAGCTTTCTTT. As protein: CATATVSLNTEAFF. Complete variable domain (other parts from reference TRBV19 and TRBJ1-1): DGGITQSPKYLFRKEGQNVTLSCEQNLNHDAMYWYRQDPGQGLRLIYYSQIVNDFQKGDIAEGYSVSREKKESFPLTVTSAQKNPTAFYLCATATVSLNTEAFFGQGTRLTVV.

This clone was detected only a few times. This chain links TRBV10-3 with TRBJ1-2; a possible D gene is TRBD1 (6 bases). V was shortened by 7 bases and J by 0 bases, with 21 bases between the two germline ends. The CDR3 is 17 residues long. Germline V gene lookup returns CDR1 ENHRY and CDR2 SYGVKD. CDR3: CAITSYFSGHTNYGYTF. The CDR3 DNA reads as TGTGCCATCACTTCGTATTTCTCGGGACACACTAACTATGGCTACACCTTC.

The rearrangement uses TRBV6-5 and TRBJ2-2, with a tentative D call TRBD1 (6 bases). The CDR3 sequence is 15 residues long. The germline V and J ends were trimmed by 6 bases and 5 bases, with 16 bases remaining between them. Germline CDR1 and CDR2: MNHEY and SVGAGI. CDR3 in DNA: TGTGCCAGCAGCGGTTTAGGACAGACTACCGGGGAGCTGTTTTTT. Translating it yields CASSGLGQTTGELFF.

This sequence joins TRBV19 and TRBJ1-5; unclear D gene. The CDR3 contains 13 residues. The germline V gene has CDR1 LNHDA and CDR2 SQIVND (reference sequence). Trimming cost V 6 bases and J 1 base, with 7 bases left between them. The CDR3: CASRPRSNQPQHF. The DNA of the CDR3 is TGTGCCAGTAGGCCGCGGAGCAATCAGCCCCAGCATTTT.

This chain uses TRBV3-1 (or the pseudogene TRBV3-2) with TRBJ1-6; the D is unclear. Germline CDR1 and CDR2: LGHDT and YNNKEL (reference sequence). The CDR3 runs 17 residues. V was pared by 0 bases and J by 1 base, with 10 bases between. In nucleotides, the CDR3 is TGTGCCAGCAGCCAAGATTTGTACGGGTCCTATAATTCACCCCTCCACTTT. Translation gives CASSQDLYGSYNSPLHF.

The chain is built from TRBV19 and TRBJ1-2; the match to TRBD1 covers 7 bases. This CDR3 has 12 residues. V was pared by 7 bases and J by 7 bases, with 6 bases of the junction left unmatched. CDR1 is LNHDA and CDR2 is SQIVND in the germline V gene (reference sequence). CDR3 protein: CASTSWTGGYTF. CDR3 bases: TGTGCCAGTACCTCCTGGACAGGTGGCTACACCTTC.

The CDR3 DNA reads as TGTGCCAGCTCACCACTGTCAGGGGGGTTCACTGAAGCTTTCTTT. This encodes CASSPLSGGFTEAFF. J is TRBJ1-1 and V is TRBV18, with 7 bases that match TRBD1. V lost 1 base, J lost 4 bases, and 6 bases stayed unmatched. CDR1 and CDR2 (germline): KGHSH, LQKENI. The CDR3 covers 15 residues.

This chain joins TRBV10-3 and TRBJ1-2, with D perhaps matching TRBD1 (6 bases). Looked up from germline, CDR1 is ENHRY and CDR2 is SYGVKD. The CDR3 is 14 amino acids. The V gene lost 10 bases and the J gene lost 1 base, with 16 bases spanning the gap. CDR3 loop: CATVADRDNYGYTF. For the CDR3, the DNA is TGTGCCACCGTCGCGGACAGAGATAACTATGGCTACACCTTC.

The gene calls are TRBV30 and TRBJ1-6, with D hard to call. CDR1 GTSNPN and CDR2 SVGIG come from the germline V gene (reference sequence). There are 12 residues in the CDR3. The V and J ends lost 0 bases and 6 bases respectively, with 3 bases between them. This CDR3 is CAWSVGNSPLHF. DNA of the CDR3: TGTGCCTGGAGTGTCGGTAATTCACCCCTCCACTTT.

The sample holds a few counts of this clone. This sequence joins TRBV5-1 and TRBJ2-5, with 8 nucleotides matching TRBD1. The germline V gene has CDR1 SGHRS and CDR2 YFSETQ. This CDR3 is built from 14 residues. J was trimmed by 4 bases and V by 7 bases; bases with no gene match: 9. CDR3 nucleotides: TGCGCCAGCTACGTGACAGGGGTAAGAGAGACCCAGTACTTC. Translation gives CASYVTGVRETQYF.

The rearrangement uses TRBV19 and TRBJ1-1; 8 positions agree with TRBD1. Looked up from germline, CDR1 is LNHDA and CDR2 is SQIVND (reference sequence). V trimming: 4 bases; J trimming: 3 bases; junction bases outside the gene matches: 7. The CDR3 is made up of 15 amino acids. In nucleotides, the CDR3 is TGTGCCAGTAGTACCCAAGGACAGGGTTACACTGAAGCTTTCTTT. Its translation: CASSTQGQGYTEAFF.

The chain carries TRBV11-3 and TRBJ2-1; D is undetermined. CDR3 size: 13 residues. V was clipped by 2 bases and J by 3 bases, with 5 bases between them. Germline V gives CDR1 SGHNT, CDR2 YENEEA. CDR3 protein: CASSLSLYNEQFF. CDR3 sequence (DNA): TGTGCCAGCAGCTTATCCCTCTACAATGAGCAGTTCTTC.

The CDR3 here is CASSPTEAQETQYF. CDR3 nucleotides: TGTGCCAGCAGCCCCACGGAGGCCCAAGAGACCCAGTACTTC. The V call is TRBV11-2, the J call TRBJ2-5, with TRBD2 as a possible D gene (5 bases). This CDR3 is 14 amino acids long. Trimming cost V 5 bases and J 1 base, with 11 bases left between them. CDR1 SGHAT and CDR2 FQNNGV come from the germline V gene.

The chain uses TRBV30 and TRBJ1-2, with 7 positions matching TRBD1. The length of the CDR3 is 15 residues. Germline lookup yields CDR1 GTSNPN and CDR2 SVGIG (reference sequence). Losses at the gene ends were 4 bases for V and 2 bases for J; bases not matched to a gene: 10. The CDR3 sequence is CAWTTLGQPNYGYTF. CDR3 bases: TGTGCCTGGACCACATTGGGACAGCCAAACTATGGCTACACCTTC.

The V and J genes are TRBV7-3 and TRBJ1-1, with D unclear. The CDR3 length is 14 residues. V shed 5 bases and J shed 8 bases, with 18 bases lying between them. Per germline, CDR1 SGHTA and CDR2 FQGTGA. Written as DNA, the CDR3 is TGTGCCAGCAGCCCCAGTCTCTCGGCCGGGGAAGCTTTCTTT. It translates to CASSPSLSAGEAFF.

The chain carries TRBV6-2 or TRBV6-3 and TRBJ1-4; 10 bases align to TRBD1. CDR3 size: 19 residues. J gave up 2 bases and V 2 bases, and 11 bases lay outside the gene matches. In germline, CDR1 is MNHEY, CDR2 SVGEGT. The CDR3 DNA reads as TGTGCCAGCAGTTACCGTCTTGACAGGGGGCAAGCGACTAATGAAAAACTGTTTTTT. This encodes CASSYRLDRGQATNEKLFF.

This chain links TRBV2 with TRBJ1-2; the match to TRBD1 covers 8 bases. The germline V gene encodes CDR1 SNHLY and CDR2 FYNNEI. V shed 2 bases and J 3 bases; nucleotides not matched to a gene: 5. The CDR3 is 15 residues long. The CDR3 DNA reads TGTGCCAGCAGTGAAAGGACAGGGAGGTACTATGGCTACACCTTC. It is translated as CASSERTGRYYGYTF.

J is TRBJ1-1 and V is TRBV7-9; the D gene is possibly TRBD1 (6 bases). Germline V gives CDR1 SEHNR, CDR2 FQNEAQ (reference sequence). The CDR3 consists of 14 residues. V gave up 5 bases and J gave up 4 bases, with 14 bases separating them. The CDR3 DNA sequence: TGTGCCAGCAGCCCCAGGGGAGGGAGCACTGAAGCTTTCTTT. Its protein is CASSPRGGSTEAFF.

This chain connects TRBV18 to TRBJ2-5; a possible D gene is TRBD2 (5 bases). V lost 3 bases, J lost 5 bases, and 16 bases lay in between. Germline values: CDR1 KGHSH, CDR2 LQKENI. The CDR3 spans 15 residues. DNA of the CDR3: TGTGCCAGCTCACCCCTTGGTGACCCGGGGGAGACCCAGTACTTC. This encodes CASSPLGDPGETQYF.

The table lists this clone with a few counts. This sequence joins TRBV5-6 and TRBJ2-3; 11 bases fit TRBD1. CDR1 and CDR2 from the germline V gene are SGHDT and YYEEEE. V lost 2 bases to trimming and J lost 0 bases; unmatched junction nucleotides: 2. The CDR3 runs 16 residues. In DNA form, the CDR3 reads TGTGCCAGCAGCTTAGGACAGGGGGCAAGCACAGATACGCAGTATTTT. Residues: CASSLGQGASTDTQYF.

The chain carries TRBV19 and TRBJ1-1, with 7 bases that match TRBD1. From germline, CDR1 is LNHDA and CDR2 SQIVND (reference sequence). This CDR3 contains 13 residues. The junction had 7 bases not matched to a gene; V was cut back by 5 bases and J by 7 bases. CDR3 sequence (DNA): TGTGCCAGTAGTGGGACAGCGTATCTTGAAGCTTTCTTT. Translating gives CASSGTAYLEAFF.

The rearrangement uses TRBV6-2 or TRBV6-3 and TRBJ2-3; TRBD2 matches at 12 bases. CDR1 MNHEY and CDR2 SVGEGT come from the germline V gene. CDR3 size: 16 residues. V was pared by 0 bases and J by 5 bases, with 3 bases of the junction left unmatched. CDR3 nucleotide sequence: TGTGCCAGCAGTTACTCCCAGGGACTAGCGGGAGATACGCAGTATTTT. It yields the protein CASSYSQGLAGDTQYF.